One sample yielded the 26 T cell receptor beta chains listed below, sequenced in a study of regulatory T cells in long-lasting Graves disease. The time point: newly diagnosed GD, antithyroid drugs for less than 3 months. There was RNA extracted from PBMCs, and the TCR library was made from it. CDR3 regions were amplified by Arm-PCR using iRepertoire HTBI primers to build TCR beta libraries. TCRdb recomputed calls from the multiplex PCR reads with MiXCR, one row per CDR3 protein. The sample yields 400,000 to 500,000 distinct CDR3 sequences, 16% seen once. The sample was also reused in another study, on T cells in Graves' hyperthyroidism and ophthalmopathy.

The material sequenced was peripheral blood mononuclear cells (PBMCs), taken at new diagnosis, from a patient treated with antithyroid drugs. The source of these receptors is a young woman with Graves disease.

This clonotype was counted many times. This chain links TRBV12-3 or TRBV12-4 with TRBJ2-3; the match to TRBD1 covers 7 bases. J gave up 2 bases and V 7 bases, and 9 bases lay outside the gene matches. The CDR3 loop spans 15 amino acids. CDR3 DNA: TGTGCCAGCACCTCGACAGGGAATTACACAGATACGCAGTATTTT. Amino acids: CASTSTGNYTDTQYF.

CDR3: CATSRGPGGWGQPQHF. The CDR3 nucleotides are TGTGCCACCAGCAGGGGTCCAGGGGGCTGGGGTCAGCCCCAGCATTTT. The chain has TRBV15 and TRBJ1-5, with 8 nucleotides matching TRBD1. The CDR3 covers 16 residues. The V gene's germline CDR1 is LNHNV and CDR2 YYDKDF (reference sequence). J lost 6 bases, V lost 3 bases, and 10 bases had no gene match.

This clonotype was seen ten or more times. The rearrangement links TRBV7-2 to TRBJ2-3; 9 bases match TRBD2. The germline V gene encodes CDR1 SGHTA and CDR2 FQGNSA. V was pared by 2 bases and J by 1 base, with 4 bases of the junction left unmatched. The CDR3 contains 16 residues. CDR3 protein: CASSLYSSGGTDTQYF. The CDR3, as DNA: TGTGCCAGCAGCTTATACTCTAGCGGGGGCACAGATACGCAGTATTTT. Full variable domain (remainder filled in from reference TRBV7-2 and TRBJ2-3): GAGVSQSPSNKVTEKGKDVELRCDPISGHTALYWYRQSLGQGLEFLIYFQGNSAPDKSGLPSDRFSAERTGGSVSTLTIQRTQQEDSAVYLCASSLYSSGGTDTQYFGPGTRLTVL.

This chain connects TRBV9 to TRBJ1-1; D is possibly TRBD1 (5 bases). CDR3 length equals 15 residues. Trimming shortened V by 0 bases and J by 1 base, and 10 bases separated the two germline ends. The germline CDR1 and CDR2 sequences are SGDLS and YYNGEE. In DNA, the CDR3 is TGTGCCAGCAGCGTAGGGGGGGTAAAGAACACTGAAGCTTTCTTT. Translating it yields CASSVGGVKNTEAFF.

V is TRBV27 and J is TRBJ1-6; no definite D call. This CDR3 contains 12 residues. The germline V gene encodes CDR1 MNHEY and CDR2 SMNVEV (reference sequence). Trimming shortened V by 8 bases and J by 7 bases, and 9 bases separated the two germline ends. CDR3 protein: CASCKRNSPLHF. CDR3 nucleotides: TGTGCCAGCTGTAAAAGGAATTCACCCCTCCACTTT.

A word on this clonotype: This may stem from a read error, because a much larger clone lies one nucleotide away. The chain recombines TRBV7-9 with TRBJ2-3; 9 bases are a match to TRBD2. Germline CDR1 is SEHNR and CDR2 is FQNEAQ (reference sequence). This CDR3 has 15 residues. The DNA of the CDR3 is TGTGCCAGCAGCATTAGCGGGAGTCGTACAGATACGCGGTATTTT. Amino acids: CASSISGSRTDTRYF.

This chain's CDR3 is CATSRDPPGQGGGNTIYF. The CDR3 DNA is TGTGCCACCAGCAGAGACCCCCCCGGACAGGGCGGAGGAAACACCATATATTTT. The chain links TRBV15 to TRBJ1-3; TRBD1 matches 8 bases. Germline V gene sequence: CDR1 LNHNV, CDR2 YYDKDF (reference sequence). The V and J ends lost 0 bases and 4 bases, in that order; junction bases with no gene match: 11. The CDR3 runs to 18 residues. The whole variable domain, remainder taken from reference TRBV15 and TRBJ1-3, is DAMVIQNPRYQVTQFGKPVTLSCSQTLNHNVMYWYQQKSSQAPKLLFHYYDKDFNNEADTPDNFQSRRPNTSFCFLDIRSPGLGDTAMYLCATSRDPPGQGGGNTIYFGEGSWLTVV.

This clonotype has a count of ten or more. The V gene is TRBV24-1, the J gene TRBJ2-4; possibly TRBD2 for D (6 bases). The CDR3 sequence is 17 residues long. Trimming pared 4 bases from V and 3 bases from J, leaving 18 bases between. Germline CDR1 KGHDR, CDR2 SFDVKD. CDR3 in DNA: TGTGCCACCAGTGACTCGGGCGGCGGGGCCTACAAAAACATTCAGTACTTC. This gives the protein CATSDSGGGAYKNIQYF.

This chain links TRBV29-1 with TRBJ2-1; 8 bases agree with TRBD2. The CDR3 has 14 amino acids. Unmatched junction bases numbered 8, after V lost 3 bases and J lost 7 bases. Germline assignment: CDR1 SQVTM and CDR2 ANQGSEA. CDR3 DNA sequence: TGCAGCGTTGATTCCGGGACTAGTGATAATGAGCAGTTCTTC. Amino acids: CSVDSGTSDNEQFF.

In regard to this clonotype: This likely came from a read error, as a far larger clone is one base away. The chain has TRBV7-8 and TRBJ2-1, with D possibly being TRBD1 (5 bases). The CDR3 contains 14 residues. Germline assignment: CDR1 SGHVS and CDR2 FQNEAQ. The germline V and J ends were trimmed by 2 bases and 10 bases, with 15 bases remaining between them. The CDR3 DNA reads as TGTGCCAGCAGCTTATTACCAGGGCCCTACGAGCAGTTCTTC. Translation gives CASSLLPGPYEQFF.

The V gene is TRBV7-2, the J gene TRBJ2-4; perhaps TRBD2 as D (7 bases). Deletions cut 1 base from V and 1 base from J, with 14 bases between. The CDR3 sequence is 17 residues long. The germline V gene encodes CDR1 SGHTA and CDR2 FQGNSA. Here the CDR3 reads CASSLGGGGAAKNIQYF. CDR3 nucleotides: TGTGCCAGCAGCTTAGGGGGGGGGGGGGCGGCCAAAAACATTCAGTACTTC.

V is TRBV30 and J is TRBJ2-1; 9 bases map to TRBD2. The CDR3 is made up of 13 amino acids. V gave up 0 bases and J gave up 10 bases; unmatched junction bases: 4. The germline CDR1 and CDR2 sequences are GTSNPN and SVGIG (reference sequence). DNA for the CDR3: TGTGCCTGGAGTGTGATGGCGGGGGGGGAGCAGTTCTTC. Its protein is CAWSVMAGGEQFF.

In this sample, this clonotype turned up many times. The chain joins TRBV7-2 to TRBJ2-5; 8 bases are a match to TRBD2. CDR3 length: 15 amino acids. The V and J ends lost 6 bases and 5 bases, in that order; junction bases with no gene match: 11. Germline V gene data show CDR1 as SGHTA and CDR2 as FQGNSA. CDR3 amino acids: CASRPVAGTGETQYF. The CDR3 DNA sequence: TGTGCCAGCAGACCAGTAGCGGGAACCGGGGAGACCCAGTACTTC.

Remarks on this clonotype: A clone one base away is much larger, so this may be a read error. This chain joins TRBV11-2 and TRBJ2-7; the D is unclear. The CDR3 is 16 amino acids. Germline CDR1 SGHAT, CDR2 FQNNGV. Here the CDR3 reads CVSSYKSDLSSYEQYF. DNA for the CDR3: TGTGTCAGCAGCTATAAATCTGACCTCAGCTCCTACGAGCAGTACTTC.

The rearrangement links TRBV15 to TRBJ1-5, with D unclear. Trimming shortened V by 0 bases and J by 4 bases, and 13 bases separated the two germline ends. The length of the CDR3 is 16 residues. The germline gives CDR1 LNHNV, CDR2 YYDKDF (reference sequence). CDR3 protein: CATSRDRWRGNQPQHF. CDR3 sequence (DNA): TGTGCCACCAGCAGAGATCGGTGGAGAGGGAATCAGCCCCAGCATTTT. Together with reference TRBV15 and TRBJ1-5, the CDR3 gives the full variable domain: DAMVIQNPRYQVTQFGKPVTLSCSQTLNHNVMYWYQQKSSQAPKLLFHYYDKDFNNEADTPDNFQSRRPNTSFCFLDIRSPGLGDTAMYLCATSRDRWRGNQPQHFGDGTRLSIL.

This clonotype was observed at least ten times. The chain couples TRBV20-1 to TRBJ2-7; 11 nucleotides line up with TRBD2. CDR1 is DFQATT, CDR2 SNEGSKA, per germline (reference sequence). Trimming took 3 bases from V and 3 from J; bases not matched to a gene: 4. The CDR3 consists of 14 residues. This chain's CDR3 is CSASPGTSGYEQYF. As DNA, the CDR3 is TGCAGTGCTAGCCCCGGGACTAGCGGCTACGAGCAGTACTTC.

A remark on this clonotype: With a much larger clone just one base away, this may be a read error. The chain carries TRBV6-1 and TRBJ2-7; 9 positions agree with TRBD2. Germline lookup yields CDR1 MNHNS and CDR2 SASEGT. The CDR3 consists of 17 residues. V was pared by 6 bases and J by 3 bases, with 15 bases of the junction left unmatched. CDR3: CASRGTLAGACGYEQYF. DNA of the CDR3: TGTGCCAGCAGGGGTACCTTAGCGGGGGCCTGCGGCTACGAGCAGTACTTC.

The V call is TRBV7-6, the J call TRBJ2-1, with 11 bases identical to TRBD2. The J segment lost 4 bases and the V segment lost 5 bases, leaving 13 bases of the junction unmatched. Germline loops: CDR1 SGHVS, CDR2 FNYEAQ. There are 18 residues in the CDR3. The CDR3 sequence is CASSHRLAGGPSYNEQFF. In DNA form, the CDR3 reads TGTGCCAGCAGCCACCGCCTAGCGGGGGGCCCTTCTTACAATGAGCAGTTCTTC.

Only a few counts were recorded for this clonotype. The chain employs TRBV28 and TRBJ1-2; 7 bases are a match to TRBD1. Germline lookup yields CDR1 MDHEN and CDR2 SYDVKM. The CDR3 is made up of 13 amino acids. V gave up 5 bases and J gave up 8 bases; unmatched junction bases: 8. CDR3 bases: TGTGCCAGCAGTCGACAGGGATTGAGCGGCTACACCTTC. It translates to CASSRQGLSGYTF.

In its sample, this clonotype was seen once. A far larger clone is only one base removed, so a read error is likely. The chain carries TRBV5-6 and TRBJ2-5; D not certain. Germline lookup yields CDR1 SGHDT and CDR2 YYEEEE. The CDR3 totals 13 residues. The V end was cut by 2 bases, the J end by 2 bases, with 7 bases between. The CDR3 coding sequence is TGTGCCAGCAGCTTCTCCAGGCAAGAGACCCAGTACTTC. Translated: CASSFSRQETQYF.

This chain links TRBV27 with TRBJ1-5; no clear D gene. Germline values: CDR1 MNHEY, CDR2 SMNVEV (reference sequence). Trimming stripped 4 bases from V and 2 bases from J, with 18 bases between. The CDR3 has 17 amino acids. This CDR3 is CASSSLSRGTGNQPQHF. Here the CDR3 DNA reads TGTGCCAGCAGTTCTCTTAGTCGGGGAACGGGCAATCAGCCCCAGCATTTT.

This clonotype was seen at least ten times. The chain couples TRBV28 to TRBJ2-7, with D perhaps being TRBD1 or TRBD2 (6 bases each). V was shortened by 3 bases and J by 1 base, with 13 bases between the two germline ends. Germline values: CDR1 MDHEN, CDR2 SYDVKM. The CDR3 covers 15 residues. The CDR3: CASSFRGARSYEQYF. The CDR3 DNA is TGTGCCAGCAGTTTTAGGGGGGCTCGGTCCTACGAGCAGTACTTC.

The table lists this clonotype with a few counts. The chain links TRBV15 to TRBJ2-2, with TRBD2 matching 8 bases. With V trimmed by 0 bases and J by 6 bases, 9 bases remained unmatched. Germline loops: CDR1 LNHNV, CDR2 YYDKDF (reference sequence). This CDR3 is built from 17 residues. For the CDR3, the DNA is TGTGCCACCAGCAGAGATTCGATTGGTAGCGGGGCCGGGGAGCTGTTTTTT. Translating gives CATSRDSIGSGAGELFF. Filled out from reference TRBV15 and TRBJ2-2, the complete variable domain reads DAMVIQNPRYQVTQFGKPVTLSCSQTLNHNVMYWYQQKSSQAPKLLFHYYDKDFNNEADTPDNFQSRRPNTSFCFLDIRSPGLGDTAMYLCATSRDSIGSGAGELFFGEGSRLTVL.

The rearrangement links TRBV5-6 to TRBJ2-3, with a possible D match to TRBD2 (5 bases). Looked up from germline, CDR1 is SGHDT and CDR2 is YYEEEE. Trimming stripped 4 bases from V and 0 bases from J, with 12 bases between. The CDR3 length is 15 residues. The CDR3 loop is CASSPPGMSTDTQYF. DNA for the CDR3: TGTGCCAGCAGCCCCCCGGGAATGAGCACAGATACGCAGTATTTT.

This clonotype was detected many times. The J gene is TRBJ2-7, the V gene TRBV7-3, with TRBD1 as a possible D gene (6 bases). Germline V gives CDR1 SGHTA, CDR2 FQGTGA. CDR3 length: 13 residues. V shed 4 bases and J shed 4 bases, with 11 bases lying between them. The CDR3 reads CASSSSQGYEQYF. Written as DNA, the CDR3 is TGTGCCAGCAGCTCATCTCAGGGGTACGAGCAGTACTTC.

Ten or more counts support this clonotype. The genes are TRBV27 and TRBJ1-1; D is ambiguous. This CDR3 spans 15 amino acids. V lost 4 bases and J lost 5, with 17 bases in between. Germline values: CDR1 MNHEY, CDR2 SMNVEV (reference sequence). CDR3 loop: CASSSRDGTLTEAFF. The CDR3 DNA reads TGTGCCAGCAGTTCGAGGGATGGTACCCTAACTGAAGCTTTCTTT.